These 18 T cell receptor beta chains came from one sample sequenced in a study of human T cells and chemical hapten exposure. Noted time point: patch test 1, 2 weeks after DPC sensitization. Treatment meaning: therapeutic diphenylcyclopropenone sensitization with weekly scalp DPC. TCRdb analysed the RACE reads with MiXCR anew, one entry per CDR3 protein. The table lists approximately 340,000 distinct CDR3 sequences, approximately 6.3% of them singletons. The sequencing used whole blood, collected in connection with sensitization to the hapten diphenylcyclopropenone (DPC). Source of these receptors: a woman aged 18 to 35 with alopecia areata. Some clones in this sample may be carry-over from other donors' samples.

The chain combines TRBV3-1 with TRBJ2-3; D is possibly TRBD1 (6 bases). Germline CDR1 and CDR2: LGHDT and YNNKEL (reference sequence). The CDR3 length is 14 residues. The germline V and J ends were trimmed by 0 bases and 4 bases, with 8 bases remaining between them. CDR3 DNA: TGTGCCAGCAGCCAAGAGGGGGCCTCAGATACGCAGTATTTT. Its protein is CASSQEGASDTQYF.

This clonotype was recorded many times. The chain couples TRBV27 to TRBJ1-2; 7 nucleotides align to TRBD1. V shed 6 bases, J shed 4 bases, and the junction held 8 bases outside the gene matches. The CDR3 consists of 14 residues. Germline CDR1 reads MNHEY; CDR2 reads SMNVEV (reference sequence). The CDR3 loop reads CASRRQGGSYGYTF. The CDR3 DNA sequence: TGTGCCAGCAGAAGACAGGGAGGTAGCTATGGCTACACCTTC.

This clonotype was counted between two and nine times. The chain joins TRBV15 to TRBJ1-6; a possible D gene is TRBD1 (6 bases). Between the trimmed V and J ends, which lost 4 bases and 4 bases, there was a span of 8 bases. The germline V gene encodes CDR1 LNHNV and CDR2 YYDKDF (reference sequence). The CDR3 has 14 residues. The CDR3 region is CATSIQGYNSPLHF. CDR3 sequence (DNA): TGTGCCACCAGCATCCAGGGGTATAATTCACCCCTCCACTTT.

This clonotype occurred a few times. Here the CDR3 DNA reads TGTGCCAGCAGCCAAGAGTGGTCGAACACCGGGGAGCTGTTTTTT. Translated: CASSQEWSNTGELFF. The rearrangement links TRBV4-2 to TRBJ2-2; D unresolved. V was shortened by 0 bases and J by 0 bases, with 5 bases between the two germline ends. Germline assignment: CDR1 LGHNA and CDR2 YNFKEQ. The CDR3 totals 15 residues.

This clonotype was found a few times. The CDR3 bases are TGCAGTGCTAGATGGACTAGCGATCCTCTAACCGAGCAGTACTTC. It yields the protein CSARWTSDPLTEQYF. V usage is TRBV20-1 and J usage is TRBJ2-7; 9 bases fit TRBD2. Trimming at V came to 2 bases and at J to 6 bases, leaving 11 bases not matched to a gene. The germline V gene encodes CDR1 DFQATT and CDR2 SNEGSKA (reference sequence). The CDR3 is made up of 15 amino acids.

This clonotype has only a few counts. J is TRBJ2-2 and V is TRBV6-2 or TRBV6-3, with TRBD2 identical over 7 bases. Germline V gene lookup returns CDR1 MNHEY and CDR2 SVGEGT. There are 16 residues in the CDR3. After removal of 6 bases from V and 7 bases from J, the junction contained 14 bases not matched to a gene. The CDR3, as DNA: TGTGCCAGCAGCCGTTGGCGGGGGAGCCTGGGCGGGGAGCTGTTTTTT. This sequence encodes CASSRWRGSLGGELFF.

This clonotype was seen a handful of times. This chain joins TRBV4-2 and TRBJ1-2; D ambiguous. With 1 base removed from V and 6 bases from J, the gap between germline ends came to 9 bases. Germline V gene sequence: CDR1 LGHNA, CDR2 YNFKEQ. This CDR3 has 13 amino acids. The CDR3 loop is CASSQVGSDGYTF. CDR3 in DNA: TGTGCCAGCAGCCAAGTTGGCAGCGATGGCTACACCTTC.

A note on this clonotype: Relative to the germline gene, one junction end is altered; a read error may explain this. The CDR3 loop reads CACSLTGNTEAFF. In DNA form, the CDR3 reads TGTGCCTGCAGTTTAACGGGGAACACTGAAGCTTTCTTT. J is TRBJ1-1 and V is TRBV27; D is ambiguous. The CDR3 extends over 13 amino acids. CDR1 is MNHEY, CDR2 SMNVEV, per germline (reference sequence).

This chain links TRBV6-1 with TRBJ2-7, with 7 bases matching TRBD1. Unmatched junction bases numbered 15, after V lost 7 bases and J lost 3 bases. The CDR3 has 16 amino acids. CDR1 is MNHNS, CDR2 SASEGT, per germline. CDR3: CASTPRQGKGIYEQYF. The DNA of the CDR3 is TGTGCCAGCACCCCGCGACAGGGAAAAGGGATCTACGAGCAGTACTTC.

This clonotype appeared a few times. J is TRBJ1-1 and V is TRBV4-1; 9 nucleotides line up with TRBD1. Germline V CDR1 and CDR2: MGHRA, YSYEKL. CDR3 length: 13 amino acids. The junction had 8 bases not matched to a gene; V was cut back by 6 bases and J by 9 bases. The chain's CDR3 is CASSFIGQGKAFF. The CDR3 coding sequence is TGCGCCAGCAGTTTCATTGGACAGGGGAAAGCTTTCTTT.

This clonotype has ten or more counts. The chain is built from TRBV28 and TRBJ2-2; a possible D gene is TRBD1 (6 bases). The CDR3 loop spans 16 amino acids. The germline V gene has CDR1 MDHEN and CDR2 SYDVKM. V dropped 0 bases and J dropped 5 bases, with 13 bases sitting between them. The CDR3 here is CASSLWYQGFTGELFF. The CDR3 region has the DNA TGTGCCAGCAGTTTATGGTACCAGGGGTTTACCGGGGAGCTGTTTTTT.

A single count supports this clonotype. A much larger clone sits a single nucleotide away, making a read error possible. The chain combines TRBV28 with TRBJ2-7, with D possibly matching TRBD1 (6 bases). Germline CDR1 and CDR2: MDHEN and SYDVKM. The CDR3 totals 16 residues. The CDR3 is CAGSPARAGQGYEQYF. CDR3 bases: TGTGCCGGCAGCCCTGCCAGGGCAGGCCAGGGGTACGAGCAGTACTTC.

This clonotype was found many times. The chain couples TRBV6-6 to TRBJ2-3; the match to TRBD2 covers 8 bases. V dropped 0 bases and J dropped 4; count of bases not matched to a gene: 12. This CDR3 has 18 amino acids. Germline-derived CDR1 and CDR2 are MNHNY and SVGAGI (reference sequence). The CDR3 reads CASSYSSSAGGGADTQYF. In DNA form, the CDR3 reads TGTGCCAGCAGTTACTCGAGCTCGGCGGGGGGAGGAGCAGATACGCAGTATTTT.

This clonotype was seen a handful of times. This chain joins TRBV7-2 and TRBJ2-2; D not certain. Germline V gives CDR1 SGHTA, CDR2 FQGNSA. Deletions cut 3 bases from V and 2 bases from J, with 10 bases between. This CDR3 comprises 15 residues. CDR3 loop: CASSFRQTNTGELFF. For the CDR3, the DNA is TGTGCCAGCAGCTTTAGGCAGACTAACACCGGGGAGCTGTTTTTT. The full variable domain, rest sourced from reference TRBV7-2 and TRBJ2-2, is GAGVSQSPSNKVTEKGKDVELRCDPISGHTALYWYRQSLGQGLEFLIYFQGNSAPDKSGLPSDRFSAERTGGSVSTLTIQRTQQEDSAVYLCASSFRQTNTGELFFGEGSRLTVL.

The genes are TRBV19 and TRBJ1-2; D ambiguous. Germline V gene lookup returns CDR1 LNHDA and CDR2 SQIVND (reference sequence). The CDR3 is 12 amino acids. The germline V and J ends were trimmed by 3 bases and 5 bases, with 7 bases remaining between them. In DNA form, the CDR3 reads TGTGCCAGTAGTATGGCTGATTATGGCTACACCTTC. Its translation is CASSMADYGYTF.

This clonotype was found a few times. The chain links TRBV3-1 to TRBJ1-1; TRBD1 is a possible D gene (5 bases). The CDR3 runs to 14 residues. V was cut by 1 base and J by 1 base, with 7 bases left in between. CDR1 is LGHDT and CDR2 is YNNKEL in the germline V gene (reference sequence). In DNA, the CDR3 is TGTGCCAGCAGCCAAGTAGGGGCGAACACTGAAGCTTTCTTT. This codes for CASSQVGANTEAFF. The variable domain in full, completed from reference TRBV3-1 and TRBJ1-1, reads DTAVSQTPKYLVTQMGNDKSIKCEQNLGHDTMYWYKQDSKKFLKIMFSYNNKELIINETVPNRFSPKSPDKAHLNLHINSLELGDSAVYFCASSQVGANTEAFFGQGTRLTVV.

This clonotype occurred many times. The J gene is TRBJ2-6, the V gene TRBV29-1; 8 bases agree with TRBD2. J lost 0 bases, V lost 7 bases, and 5 bases had no gene match. Germline lookup yields CDR1 SQVTM and CDR2 ANQGSEA. The CDR3 runs to 15 residues. The CDR3 is CSAIAGPSGANVLTF. In nucleotides, the CDR3 is TGCAGCGCTATAGCGGGACCCTCTGGGGCCAACGTCCTGACTTTC.

The genes are TRBV6-2 or TRBV6-3 and TRBJ2-7, with TRBD1 matching over 9 bases. Germline CDR1 is MNHEY and CDR2 is SVGEGT. The V and J ends lost 1 base and 5 bases, in that order; junction bases with no gene match: 9. This CDR3 comprises 16 residues. CDR3 bases: TGTGCCAGCAGTTACTATTCCGGGACAGGGAGCAACGAGCAGTACTTC. As protein: CASSYYSGTGSNEQYF.